The count of the clone carrying this T cell receptor (beta chain) is one. What it recognizes is unknown. CDR3 length equals 14 residues. Unmatched junction bases numbered 2, after V lost 0 bases and J lost 6 bases. The germline CDR1 and CDR2 sequences are SGDLS and YYNGEE. This specimen comes from a study of cytomegalovirus exposure and HLA in healthy donors. Study-wide results and limits: Clusters of TCRs from the first cohort tended to co-occur in the 100 to 150 validation repertoires (as a later analysis found).

This table comes from immunoSEQ multiplex PCR, and its TCRdb copy is limited to in-frame clones, with some not included. The table includes roughly 52,000 clones, about 90% detected once. The V and J genes are TRBV9 and TRBJ2-3; 9 nucleotides align to TRBD2. What was sequenced was PBMCs. The TCR sequence derives from a young woman in good health and CMV-seronegative. CDR3 in DNA: TGTGCCAGCAGCGTAGCTACTAGCGGGGATACGCAGTATTTT. This sequence encodes CASSVATSGDTQYF.